The clone carrying this T cell receptor (beta chain) came up once. Its antigen remains unidentified. These data come from a study of Ad26.COV2.S vaccination and SARS-CoV-2 variants. General study points: Similar non-spike TCR breadth was seen in vaccine and placebo recipients. People who got the vaccine had more spike-specific TCR breadth than people who got placebo. Measurements of TCR breadth and depth may have given underestimates of the total T cell responses.

Only in-frame clones appear in the TCRdb table, and some are missing; sequencing was by immunoSEQ multiplex PCR. The data show about 94,000 clones, approximately 81% seen once. Germline V CDR1 and CDR2: LNHDA, SQIVND (reference sequence). The CDR3 is made up of 15 amino acids. The junction had 3 bases not matched to a gene; V was cut back by 5 bases and J by 0 bases. The receptor was isolated from a human donor who had recovered from COVID-19. J is TRBJ2-4 and V is TRBV19, with TRBD1 matching over 8 bases. This specimen consisted of peripheral blood, obtained after recovery from COVID-19. CDR3 DNA sequence: TGTGCCAGTAGTCGGGACAGGTTAGCCAAAAACATTCAGTACTTC. It encodes CASSRDRLAKNIQYF.